This TCR beta chain was identified during a study of neoadjuvant anti-PD-1 for oral cavity cancer. For this clone: Its target is not known.

The CDR3 contains 13 residues. V was trimmed by 4 bases and J by 5 bases, leaving 10 bases between them. In germline, CDR1 is SGHRS, CDR2 YFSETQ. Overall study findings and caveats: TCR analyses covered only a few patients per response group.

TCRdb's table, derived via immunoSEQ multiplex PCR, lists solely in-frame clones and lacks some. The table records tens of thousands of clones, approximately 80% of them present only once. As for time point: after neoadjuvant nivolumab, at surgical resection. Blood cells were analyzed directly, without culture or expansion. The specimen comprised PBMCs, sampled after nivolumab (anti-PD-1) treatment. The chain carries TRBV5-1 and TRBJ2-1; D is ambiguous. The TCR originated in a person aged 40-85 years with oral cavity squamous cell carcinoma. CDR3: CASSAGSNNEQFF. The CDR3 nucleotides are TGCGCCAGCAGCGCCGGGTCGAACAATGAGCAGTTCTTC.